Presented here are 7 T cell receptor beta chains from one specimen sequenced in a study of molecular identifiers for immune sequencing clone quantification (dated by TCRdb to the late 2010s). Library construction relied on PCR. Data came from an Illumina HiSeq 4000. TCRdb redid the processing of the public reads, applying fastp at Q25 and MiXCR, and retained in-frame beta chains. Entries that share a CDR3 protein sequence are merged under the most common genes and DNA. Across this sample there are 550,000 to 750,000 distinct CDR3 sequences, with nearly 20% seen only once. Clones ranked in the top ten supply roughly 0.85% of the sample. The sequencing sample was made of naive CD8+ T cells from blood, with Jurkat cell RNA spiked in. The label giving this sample's cell subset or site can be read as: FACS-sorted CD8+CD4-CCR7+CD45RA+ naive T cells. The receptors originated from a human donor in good health. Some libraries in this study had Jurkat cell RNA spiked in.

With respect to this clonotype: The germline gene is not matched at one end of the junction; a read error may be the cause. The gene calls are TRBV30 and TRBJ1-1; D ambiguous. This CDR3 comprises 11 residues. Germline V gives CDR1 GTSNPN, CDR2 SVGIG (reference sequence). The CDR3 reads CAWQPSTEALF. CDR3 DNA: TGTGCCTGGCAACCGAGCACTGAAGCTTTATTT.

This clonotype was found a few times. V gene TRBV20-1 combines with J gene TRBJ2-7, with TRBD2 matching over 7 bases. The CDR3 sequence is 18 residues long. J gave up 3 bases and V 1 base, and 18 bases lay outside the gene matches. The germline V gene encodes CDR1 DFQATT and CDR2 SNEGSKA (reference sequence). In nucleotides, the CDR3 is TGCAGTGCTAGAGCTGCCCTGGGACTAACCTCAAGTCACTACGAGCAGTACTTC. Translation: CSARAALGLTSSHYEQYF.

This clonotype was counted only a few times. The gene calls are TRBV6-2 or TRBV6-3 and TRBJ1-5; no clear D gene. The CDR3 loop spans 13 amino acids. The germline CDR1 and CDR2 sequences are MNHEY and SVGEGT. V was shortened by 8 bases and J by 5 bases, with 13 bases between the two germline ends. CDR3 sequence reads: CASGLTVDQPQHF. CDR3 nucleotide sequence: TGTGCCAGCGGCCTAACAGTGGATCAGCCCCAGCATTTT.

This chain links TRBV21-1 with TRBJ2-7; the D call in the table, TRBD2, was not verified against the DNA. TRBV21-1 is given as a pseudogene. CDR3 length: 19 residues. In DNA form, the CDR3 reads TGTGCCAGCAGCAAAGCGCGTTTGCTAGCGGGGACGTTCTCCTACGAGCAGTACTTC. Protein sequence: CASSKARLLAGTFSYEQYF.

This clonotype was picked up a small number of times. V usage is TRBV12-3 or TRBV12-4 and J usage is TRBJ1-6; D not certain. This CDR3 has 14 amino acids. The V gene lost 6 bases and the J gene lost 7 bases, with 13 bases spanning the gap. CDR3 protein: CASRPPGENSPLHF. The CDR3 DNA is TGTGCCAGCAGACCCCCCGGGGAAAATTCACCCCTCCACTTT.

This clonotype was recorded many times. The CDR3 DNA is TGTGCCAGCAGCCTCATAAGGCAAGCTACGCAGTATTTT. Its translation: CASSLIRQATQYF. This chain connects TRBV11-2 to TRBJ2-3; no definite D call. This CDR3 spans 13 amino acids. The V end was cut by 5 bases, the J end by 8 bases, with 14 bases between. The germline V gene encodes CDR1 SGHAT and CDR2 FQNNGV.

The CDR3 protein is CASSLTPAGVGDTQYF. CDR3 nucleotide sequence: TGTGCCAGCAGCTTAACCCCAGCGGGAGTTGGAGATACGCAGTATTTT. The chain employs TRBV7-3 and TRBJ2-3; 8 nucleotides align to TRBD2. This CDR3 is 16 amino acids long. With 0 bases clipped from V and 5 bases from J, the junction kept 7 bases outside the gene matches. CDR1 SGHTA and CDR2 FQGTGA come from the germline V gene.